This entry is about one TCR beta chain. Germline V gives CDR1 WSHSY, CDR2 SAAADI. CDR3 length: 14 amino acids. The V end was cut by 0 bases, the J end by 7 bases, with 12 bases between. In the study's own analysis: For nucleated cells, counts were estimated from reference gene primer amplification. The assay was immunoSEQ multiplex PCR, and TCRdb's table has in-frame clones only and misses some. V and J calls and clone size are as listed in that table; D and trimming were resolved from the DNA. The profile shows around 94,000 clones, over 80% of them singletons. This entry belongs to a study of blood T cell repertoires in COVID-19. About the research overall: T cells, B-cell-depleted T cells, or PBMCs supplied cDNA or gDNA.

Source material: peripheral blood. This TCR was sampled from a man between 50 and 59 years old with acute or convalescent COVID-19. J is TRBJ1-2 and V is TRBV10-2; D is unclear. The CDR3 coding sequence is TGCGCCAGCAGTGAGTCGAACGGAGGAGGTGGCTACACCTTC. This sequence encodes CASSESNGGGGYTF.